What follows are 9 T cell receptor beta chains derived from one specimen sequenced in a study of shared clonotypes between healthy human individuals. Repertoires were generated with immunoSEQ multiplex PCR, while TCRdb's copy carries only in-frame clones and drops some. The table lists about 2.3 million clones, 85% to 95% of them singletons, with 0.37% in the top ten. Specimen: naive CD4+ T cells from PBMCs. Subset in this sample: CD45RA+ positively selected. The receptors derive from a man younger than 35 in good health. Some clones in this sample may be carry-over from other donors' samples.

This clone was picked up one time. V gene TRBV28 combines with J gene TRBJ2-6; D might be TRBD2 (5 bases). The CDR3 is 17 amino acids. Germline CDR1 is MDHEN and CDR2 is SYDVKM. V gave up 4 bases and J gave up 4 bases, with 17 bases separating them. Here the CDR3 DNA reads TGTGCCAGCAGTTCGCCTTCGGGGATCTTGGGGGCCAACGTCCTGACTTTC. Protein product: CASSSPSGILGANVLTF. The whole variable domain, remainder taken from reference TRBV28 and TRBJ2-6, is DVKVTQSSRYLVKRTGEKVFLECVQDMDHENMFWYRQDPGLGLRLIYFSYDVKMKEKGDIPEGYSVSREKKERFSLILESASTNQTSMYLCASSSPSGILGANVLTFGAGSRLTVL.

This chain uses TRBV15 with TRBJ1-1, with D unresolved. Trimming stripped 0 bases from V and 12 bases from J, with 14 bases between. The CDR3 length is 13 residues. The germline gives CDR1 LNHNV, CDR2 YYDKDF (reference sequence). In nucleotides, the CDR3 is TGTGCCACCAGCAGAGATTGGAAACAGATGCCTTTCTTT. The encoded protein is CATSRDWKQMPFF.

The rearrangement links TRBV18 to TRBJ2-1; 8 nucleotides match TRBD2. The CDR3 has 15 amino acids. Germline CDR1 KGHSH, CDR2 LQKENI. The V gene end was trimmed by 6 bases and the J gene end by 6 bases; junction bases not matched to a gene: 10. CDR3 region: CASSSQGLGGNEQFF. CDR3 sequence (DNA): TGTGCCAGCTCTTCACAGGGACTAGGCGGCAATGAGCAGTTCTTC.

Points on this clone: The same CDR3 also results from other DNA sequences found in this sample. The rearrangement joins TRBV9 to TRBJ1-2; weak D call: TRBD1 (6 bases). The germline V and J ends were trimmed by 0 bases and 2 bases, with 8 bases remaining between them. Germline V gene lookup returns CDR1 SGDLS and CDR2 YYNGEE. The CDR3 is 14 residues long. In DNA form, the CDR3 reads TGTGCCAGCAGCGTAGATCAGGGGAACTATGGCTACACCTTC. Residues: CASSVDQGNYGYTF.

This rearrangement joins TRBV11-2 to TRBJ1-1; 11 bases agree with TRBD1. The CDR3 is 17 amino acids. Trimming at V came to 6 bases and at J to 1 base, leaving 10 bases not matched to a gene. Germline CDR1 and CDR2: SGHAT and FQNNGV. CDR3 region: CASRSDRGPQGNTEAFF. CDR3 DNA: TGTGCCAGCAGGTCGGACAGGGGGCCCCAGGGGAACACTGAAGCTTTCTTT. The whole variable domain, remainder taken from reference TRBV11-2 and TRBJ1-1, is EAGVAQSPRYKIIEKRQSVAFWCNPISGHATLYWYQQILGQGPKLLIQFQNNGVVDDSQLPKDRFSAERLKGVDSTLKIQPAKLEDSAVYLCASRSDRGPQGNTEAFFGQGTRLTVV.

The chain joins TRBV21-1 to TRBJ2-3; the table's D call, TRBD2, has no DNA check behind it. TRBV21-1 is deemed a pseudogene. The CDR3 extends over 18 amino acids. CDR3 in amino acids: CASCPKGGGGPSTDTQYF. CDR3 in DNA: TGTGCCAGCTGCCCGAAGGGCGGGGGAGGCCCTAGCACAGATACGCAGTATTTT.

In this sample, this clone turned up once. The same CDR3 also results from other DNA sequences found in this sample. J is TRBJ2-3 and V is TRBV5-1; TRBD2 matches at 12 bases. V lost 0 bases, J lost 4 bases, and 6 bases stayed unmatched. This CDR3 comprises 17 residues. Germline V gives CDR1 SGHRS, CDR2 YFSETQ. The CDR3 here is CASSLGLAGDGADTQYF. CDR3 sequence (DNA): TGCGCCAGCAGCTTGGGACTAGCGGGAGATGGAGCAGATACGCAGTATTTT.

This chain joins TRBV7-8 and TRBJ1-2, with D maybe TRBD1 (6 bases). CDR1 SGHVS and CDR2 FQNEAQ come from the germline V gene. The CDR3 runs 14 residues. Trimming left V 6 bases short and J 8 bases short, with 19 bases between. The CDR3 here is CASRPQWGLTGYTF. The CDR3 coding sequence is TGTGCCAGCAGACCCCAGTGGGGGCTTACAGGCTACACCTTC.

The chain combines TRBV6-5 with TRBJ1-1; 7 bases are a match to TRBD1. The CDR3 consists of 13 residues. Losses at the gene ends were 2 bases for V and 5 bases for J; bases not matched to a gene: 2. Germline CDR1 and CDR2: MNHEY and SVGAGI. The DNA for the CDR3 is TGTGCCAGCAGTTACGACAGGGCGACTGAAGCTTTCTTT. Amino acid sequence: CASSYDRATEAFF.